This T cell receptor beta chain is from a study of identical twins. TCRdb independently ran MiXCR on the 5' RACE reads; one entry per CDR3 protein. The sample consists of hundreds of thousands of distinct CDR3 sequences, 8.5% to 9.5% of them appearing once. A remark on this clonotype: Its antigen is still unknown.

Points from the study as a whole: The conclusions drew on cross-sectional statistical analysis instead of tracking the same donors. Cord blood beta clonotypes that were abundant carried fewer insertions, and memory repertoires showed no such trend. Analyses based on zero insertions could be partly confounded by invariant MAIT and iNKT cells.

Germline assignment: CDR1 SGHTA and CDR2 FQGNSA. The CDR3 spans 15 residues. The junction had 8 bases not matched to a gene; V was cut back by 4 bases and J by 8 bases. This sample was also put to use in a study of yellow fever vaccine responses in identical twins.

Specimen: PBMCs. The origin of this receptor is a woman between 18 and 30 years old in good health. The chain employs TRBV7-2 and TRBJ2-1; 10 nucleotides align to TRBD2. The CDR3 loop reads CASSSFSGGSYEQFF. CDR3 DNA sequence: TGTGCCAGCAGCTCCTTTAGCGGGGGGTCTTATGAGCAGTTCTTC.